This T cell receptor beta chain is from a study of cytomegalovirus exposure and HLA in healthy donors. General study findings and limits: Later examination showed HLA-associated TCR beta chains had greater clonal expansion than equally common others. In an earlier analysis, in approximately 630 donors, most V segments appeared productive either ~87% or ~30% of the time. Per a later analysis, under 20,000 TCR beta sequences showed association with HLA alleles at 0.05 false discovery rate.

The germline CDR1 and CDR2 sequences are MDHEN and SYDVKM. Trimming left V 2 bases short and J 1 base short, with 11 bases between. The CDR3 sequence is 15 residues long. In the PCR, 60 Vbeta and 13 Jbeta primers were used. Profiled with immunoSEQ multiplex PCR; TCRdb holds only in-frame clones, not every one. This repertoire shows 90,000 to 140,000 clones, just under 80% found once; its top ten account for approximately 5.1%. About this clone: Its antigen is currently unknown.

The chain couples TRBV28 to TRBJ1-1, with D unresolved. The origin of this receptor is a male donor in good health and CMV-seronegative. The specimen sequenced was PBMCs. The CDR3 is CASSLGNGGNTEAFF. CDR3 sequence (DNA): TGTGCCAGCAGTTTAGGCAATGGCGGGAACACTGAAGCTTTCTTT.